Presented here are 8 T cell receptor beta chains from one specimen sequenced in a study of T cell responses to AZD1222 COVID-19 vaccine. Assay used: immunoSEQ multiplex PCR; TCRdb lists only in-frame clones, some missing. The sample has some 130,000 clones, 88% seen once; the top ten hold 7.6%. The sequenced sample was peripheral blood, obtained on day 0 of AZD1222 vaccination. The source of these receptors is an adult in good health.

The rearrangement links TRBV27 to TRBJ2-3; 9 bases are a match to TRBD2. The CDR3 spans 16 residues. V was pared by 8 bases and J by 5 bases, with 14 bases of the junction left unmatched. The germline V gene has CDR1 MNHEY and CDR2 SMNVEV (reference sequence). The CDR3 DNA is TGTGCCAGCCGTATCCAGGGACTAGCACAGGGAGATACGCAGTATTTT. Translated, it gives CASRIQGLAQGDTQYF.

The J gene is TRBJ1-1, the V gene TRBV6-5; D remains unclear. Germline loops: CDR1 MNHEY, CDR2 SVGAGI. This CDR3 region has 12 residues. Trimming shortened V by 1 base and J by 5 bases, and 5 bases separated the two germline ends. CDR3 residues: CASSYLGTEAFF. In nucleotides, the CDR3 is TGTGCCAGCAGTTACTTGGGGACTGAAGCTTTCTTT.

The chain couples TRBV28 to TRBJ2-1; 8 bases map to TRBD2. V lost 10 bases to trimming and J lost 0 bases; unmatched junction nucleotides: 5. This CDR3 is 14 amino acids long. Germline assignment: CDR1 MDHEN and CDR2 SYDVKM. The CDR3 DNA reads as TGTGCCATACAGCGGGGGTACTCCTACAATGAGCAGTTCTTC. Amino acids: CAIQRGYSYNEQFF.

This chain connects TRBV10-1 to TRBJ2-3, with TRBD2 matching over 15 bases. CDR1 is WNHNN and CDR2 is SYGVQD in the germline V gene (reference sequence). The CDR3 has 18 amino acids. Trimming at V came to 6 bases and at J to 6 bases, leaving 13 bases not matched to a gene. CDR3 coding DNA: TGCGCCAGCAGCTTGGGACCGGGACTAGCGGGAGGAAGGGATACGCAGTATTTT. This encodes CASSLGPGLAGGRDTQYF.

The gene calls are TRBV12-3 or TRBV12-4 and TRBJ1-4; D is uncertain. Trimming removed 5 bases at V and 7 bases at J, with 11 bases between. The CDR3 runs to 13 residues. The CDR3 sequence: CASSIGISEKLFF. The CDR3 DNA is TGTGCCAGCAGTATAGGGATATCTGAAAAACTGTTTTTT.

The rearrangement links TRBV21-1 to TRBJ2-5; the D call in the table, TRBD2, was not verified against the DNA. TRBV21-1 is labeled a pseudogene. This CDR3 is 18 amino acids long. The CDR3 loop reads CASSLLGGLAAYQETQYF. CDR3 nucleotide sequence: TGTGCCAGCAGCCTGCTGGGGGGACTAGCGGCTTACCAAGAGACCCAGTACTTC.

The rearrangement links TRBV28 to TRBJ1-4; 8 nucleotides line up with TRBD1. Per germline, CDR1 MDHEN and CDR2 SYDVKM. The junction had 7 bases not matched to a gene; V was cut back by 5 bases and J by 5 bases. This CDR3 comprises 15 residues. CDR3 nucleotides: TGTGCCAGCAGTCGGGGGACAGGTGGGAATGAAAAACTGTTTTTT. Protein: CASSRGTGGNEKLFF.

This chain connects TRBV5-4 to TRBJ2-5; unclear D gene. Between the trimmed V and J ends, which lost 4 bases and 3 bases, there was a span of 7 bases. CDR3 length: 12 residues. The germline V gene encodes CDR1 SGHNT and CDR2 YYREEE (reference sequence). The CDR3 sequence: CASSKPEETQYF. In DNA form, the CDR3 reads TGTGCCAGCAGCAAACCCGAAGAGACCCAGTACTTC.